Each of the 10 T cell receptor beta chains below was sequenced from the same sample in a study of CD8+CD57+ T cells in acquired aplastic anemia. The use of genomic DNA as template underpinned the TCR beta VDJ and CDR3 profiling. TCRdb re-analysed the reads in MiXCR, keeping a single row per CDR3 protein. Of a few hundred thousand distinct CDR3 sequences detected, almost 50% appear once; the ten largest clones hold about 20%. Sequencing involved patients with CD8+CD57+ cell expansion previously shown by flow cytometry. The sample taken for sequencing was sorted CD4+, CD8+, or CD8+CD57+ T cells (not recorded which) from PBMCs. The receptors originated from a human donor with aplastic anemia.

The V call is TRBV27, the J call TRBJ2-7; D uncertain. The CDR3 length is 16 residues. Germline-derived CDR1 and CDR2 are MNHEY and SMNVEV (reference sequence). Trimming removed 0 bases at V and 2 bases at J, with 14 bases between. The CDR3: CASSLSANVPTYEQYF. Here the CDR3 DNA reads TGTGCCAGCAGTTTATCGGCGAATGTGCCGACCTACGAGCAGTACTTC.

This sequence joins TRBV29-1 and TRBJ2-1; 7 bases fit TRBD1. Germline CDR1 reads SQVTM; CDR2 reads ANQGSEA. The V gene end was trimmed by 8 bases and the J gene end by 5 bases; junction bases not matched to a gene: 6. The CDR3 totals 12 residues. The CDR3 reads CSTGQADNEQFF. In nucleotides, the CDR3 is TGCAGCACCGGACAGGCGGACAATGAGCAGTTCTTC.

This clonotype was counted at least ten times. The genes are TRBV11-2 and TRBJ2-7; D uncertain. CDR1 SGHAT and CDR2 FQNNGV come from the germline V gene. V lost 6 bases and J 2 bases, leaving 8 bases between the germline ends. CDR3 length: 12 residues. The CDR3 here is CASSPNPYEQYF. CDR3 nucleotides: TGTGCCAGCAGTCCTAACCCCTACGAGCAGTACTTC.

This chain connects TRBV24-1 to TRBJ2-5; 15 bases map to TRBD2. The CDR3 runs 15 residues. Germline values: CDR1 KGHDR, CDR2 SFDVKD. The V and J ends lost 9 bases and 10 bases, in that order; junction bases with no gene match: 11. CDR3 residues: CATGGLAGGFGVQYF. DNA of the CDR3: TGTGCCACCGGGGGACTAGCGGGGGGTTTTGGTGTCCAGTACTTC.

This chain connects TRBV20-1 to TRBJ1-6, with 8 bases fitting TRBD1. The V segment lost 6 bases and the J segment 10 bases; nucleotides outside the gene matches: 11. Germline CDR1 is DFQATT and CDR2 is SNEGSKA (reference sequence). The CDR3 is made up of 14 amino acids. The CDR3 DNA is TGCAGTGCCCTACGACAGGGGCCTGGGTCACCCCTCCACTTT. Its translation is CSALRQGPGSPLHF.

This clonotype appeared many times. The V gene is TRBV2, the J gene TRBJ2-3; 7 nucleotides line up with TRBD2. The CDR3 totals 13 residues. Germline values: CDR1 SNHLY, CDR2 FYNNEI. J gave up 1 base and V 6 bases, and 1 base lay outside the gene matches. The DNA of the CDR3 is TGTGCCAGCAGGGGGGGGGGCACAGATACGCAGTATTTT. Amino acid sequence: CASRGGGTDTQYF.

V usage is TRBV24-1 and J usage is TRBJ2-1; the D call may be TRBD1 or TRBD2 (5 bases each). The CDR3 runs to 13 residues. CDR1 is KGHDR, CDR2 SFDVKD, per germline. The V and J ends lost 8 bases and 4 bases respectively, with 11 bases between them. The CDR3 DNA is TGTGCCACCACCGGGGACGGGTACAATGAGCAGTTCTTC. Translation gives CATTGDGYNEQFF.

J is TRBJ1-1 and V is TRBV29-1; a weak D match, TRBD1 (5 bases). With 5 bases removed from V and 4 bases from J, the gap between germline ends came to 11 bases. CDR3 length: 12 residues. Germline assignment: CDR1 SQVTM and CDR2 ANQGSEA. The CDR3 region has the DNA TGCAGCGTTAATACAGGCGCCACTGAAGCTTTCTTT. Amino acids: CSVNTGATEAFF.

This clonotype came up many times. The genes are TRBV7-9 and TRBJ2-7; 8 bases map to TRBD2. The CDR3 is made up of 14 amino acids. The germline CDR1 and CDR2 sequences are SEHNR and FQNEAQ (reference sequence). V lost 3 bases and J lost 4; bases outside the gene matches: 5. CDR3 in DNA: TGTGCCAGCAGCTTGAGCGGGGGCCATTACGAGCAGTACTTC. Residues: CASSLSGGHYEQYF.

This clonotype was picked up a small number of times. This chain uses TRBV7-3 with TRBJ2-3; the D is unclear. This CDR3 contains 14 residues. The V end lost 7 bases, the J end lost 2 bases, and 13 bases lay between the germline ends. In germline, CDR1 is SGHTA, CDR2 FQGTGA. The CDR3 sequence: CASTASSSTDTQYF. DNA of the CDR3: TGTGCCAGCACGGCCTCATCATCCACAGATACGCAGTATTTT.